Presented here are 3 T cell receptor beta chains from one specimen sequenced in a study of blood T cell repertoires in COVID-19. Sequenced by immunoSEQ multiplex PCR; TCRdb stores in-frame clones only, minus some. The data show approximately 62,000 clones, roughly 80% seen once. Material: peripheral blood. Source of these receptors: a woman between 45 and 65 years old with active or convalescent COVID-19.

This clone was seen a few times. The V gene is TRBV6-5, the J gene TRBJ1-5; tentative D call: TRBD1 (5 bases). The CDR3 contains 13 residues. The V gene lost 6 bases and the J gene lost 7 bases, with 13 bases spanning the gap. Germline CDR1 is MNHEY and CDR2 is SVGAGI. The CDR3 loop reads CASRGGGGQPQHF. The CDR3 bases are TGTGCCAGCAGGGGGGGAGGAGGGCAGCCCCAGCATTTT.

This clone was recorded only once. This chain joins TRBV15 and TRBJ2-7, with a weak D call TRBD2 (6 bases). This CDR3 is built from 15 residues. V lost 0 bases to trimming and J lost 3 bases, with 12 bases between them. Germline CDR1 is LNHNV and CDR2 is YYDKDF (reference sequence). The CDR3 DNA reads as TGTGCCACCAGCAGAGAGGTTAATAGCGGCTACGAGCAGTACTTC. Translating it yields CATSREVNSGYEQYF. Drawing the rest from reference TRBV15 and TRBJ2-7, the complete variable domain is DAMVIQNPRYQVTQFGKPVTLSCSQTLNHNVMYWYQQKSSQAPKLLFHYYDKDFNNEADTPDNFQSRRPNTSFCFLDIRSPGLGDTAMYLCATSREVNSGYEQYFGPGTRLTVT.

V and J are TRBV6-5 and TRBJ2-7; no definite D call. The CDR3 length is 16 residues. In germline, CDR1 is MNHEY, CDR2 SVGAGI. The V end was cut by 0 bases, the J end by 5 bases, with 17 bases between. The DNA of the CDR3 is TGTGCCAGCAGTTACTCGAATCTCCGAGCGCTCGACGAGCAGTACTTC. This encodes CASSYSNLRALDEQYF.